This T cell receptor (beta chain) was sequenced for a study of blood T cells in healthy people across ages. With respect to this clonotype: Antigen specificity is unknown. Since a much larger clone is just one base distant, this may be a read error.

Broader study findings: With donor CMV status unknown, expanded clonotype changes were possibly confounded. Considered underestimates were the diversity estimates obtained from one million T cells.

Sample-barcoded 5' priming and a J-beta primer mix drove a second PCR of about 7 to 12 cycles. At least 2.5 million CDR3-containing paired-end reads were obtained per sample. TCRdb analysed the 5' RACE reads with MiXCR anew, one entry per CDR3 protein. The sample has about 620,000 distinct CDR3 sequences, around 50% seen once; the top ten hold approximately 12%. Looked up from germline, CDR1 is DFQATT and CDR2 is SNEGSKA (reference sequence). This CDR3 is 18 amino acids long. With 6 bases clipped from V and 7 bases from J, the junction kept 24 bases outside the gene matches. J is TRBJ2-7 and V is TRBV20-1, with TRBD2 identical over 10 bases. The TCR was taken from a woman aged 80 or over in good health. Material: blood. The CDR3 region is CSANGGSSGRARTNEQYF. CDR3 in DNA: TGCAGTGCAAATGGCGGATCCAGCGGGAGGGCCCGGACTAATGAGCAGTACTTC.